These T cell receptor beta chains were read from a single sample in a study of regulatory T cells in long-lasting Graves disease. TCRdb analysed the multiplex PCR reads with MiXCR anew, one entry per CDR3 protein. The data show around 230,000 distinct CDR3 sequences, with approximately 20% seen just once and less than 25% held by the top ten. Sequencing was performed on peripheral blood mononuclear cells (PBMCs), taken at new diagnosis, from a patient treated with antithyroid drugs. Receptors were obtained from a female donor with Graves disease. The conserved cysteine and the conserved F or W are not part of the CDR3 here. Each record gives: V gene, CDR3 protein.

TRBV2 | ASKSRRVGTDTQY
TRBV14 | ASSLGWDHYEQY
TRBV6-1 | ASSDSGQSYEQY
TRBV19 | ASSWRDLSYNEQF
TRBV27 | ASSSGTGGNTIY
TRBV18 | ASSGRTSGGETQY
TRBV14 | ASRPTGRAGGYT
TRBV11-2 | ASSPNVGEQF
TRBV20-1 | SARDQGPDTQY
TRBV15 | TTSRDDTTYSNQPQH
TRBV29-1 | SVTTGVPGELF
TRBV6-1 | ASSPGRIVSSYEQY
TRBV10-3 | AISEFGTSGEETQY
TRBV10-1 | ASSVGGAGANVLT
TRBV10-3 | AISLSPFNYGYT
TRBV12-3/TRBV12-4 | ASSFTIGYGYT
TRBV19 | ASSSGKGVRSQH
TRBV5-1 | ASSPARGYNEQF
TRBV24-1 | ATSDLSRGQEETQY
TRBV7-7 | ASSRAQGVQETQY
TRBV5-8 | ASSSTKRGHRRDTQY
TRBV19 | ASKPETGTDTQY
TRBV20-1 | SATTWADTEAF
TRBV24-1 | ATSDSDVQGVDYGYT
TRBV7-2 | ASSPWDSGKSNLKDDQPQH
TRBV5-5 | ASSLVVGLAQETQY
TRBV7-2 | ASSPWTSGSIYEQY
TRBV4-1 | ASSQGAAGYEQY
TRBV20-1 | SAQTGGSYNEQF
TRBV20-1 | SATGTGTLNEKLF
TRBV20-1 | SANPQTVNEQF
TRBV6-4 | ASSLQGAGELF
TRBV29-1 | SVDPGEGDTQY
TRBV11-2 | ASSFRVSPGTDTQY
TRBV28 | ASSFLADGEETQY
TRBV28 | ASSRATGGGWDNEQF
TRBV5-8 | ANTPDGGGSQPQH
TRBV7-2 | ASSLGVDEQY
TRBV12-3/TRBV12-4 | ASSLSQGAPADTQY
TRBV11-3 | ASSLIGGDGELF
TRBV6-1 | ASSPTGLPNYGYT
TRBV20-1 | SARDFTSGSYEQY